The 22 T cell receptor beta chains presented below share a single source sample, sequenced in a study of molecular identifiers for immune sequencing clone quantification (dated by TCRdb to between 2017 and 2018). Library generation was performed with PCR. This sample was sequenced with an Illumina HiSeq 4000. TCRdb reprocessed the public reads (quality trimming at Q25 with fastp, clone calling with MiXCR) and kept in-frame beta chains. CDR3 protein sequences are deduplicated, and each keeps its most common genes and DNA. In all, the sample holds just under 65,000 distinct CDR3 sequences, and over 15% of those were seen once. The top ten clonotypes cover about 1.5% of the sample. Source material: naive CD8+ T cells from blood, with Jurkat cell RNA spiked in. The cell subset or site label here, explained by the study, means: FACS-sorted CD8+CD4-CCR7+CD45RA+ naive T cells. The receptors come from a human donor in good health. Some libraries in this study had Jurkat cell RNA spiked in.

Concerning this clonotype: A much larger clone sits a single nucleotide away, making a read error possible. The V and J genes are TRBV4-2 and TRBJ2-5; D uncertain. CDR1 is LGHNA and CDR2 is YNFKEQ in the germline V gene. This CDR3 comprises 13 residues. CDR3 region: CASNQDLGKTQYF. In DNA, the CDR3 is TGTGCCAGCAACCAAGATCTGGGGAAGACCCAGTACTTC.

This clonotype was seen ten or more times. The chain joins TRBV7-2 to TRBJ2-7; 8 bases are shared with TRBD2. Germline V lookup: CDR1 SGHTA, CDR2 FQGNSA. The CDR3 is 15 residues long. Germline trimming cut 1 base from V and 3 bases from J; bases unmatched to any gene: 5. The CDR3 loop reads CASSLVAGGNYEQYF. CDR3 sequence (DNA): TGTGCCAGCAGCTTAGTTGCGGGAGGCAACTACGAGCAGTACTTC.

This clonotype has only a few counts. V and J are TRBV9 and TRBJ2-7, with D possibly being TRBD2 (6 bases). Germline CDR1 reads SGDLS; CDR2 reads YYNGEE. The CDR3 contains 14 residues. Trimming removed 0 bases from V and 5 bases from J, with 12 bases in between. DNA for the CDR3: TGTGCCAGCAGCGTAGTTGGAGCGGGTGACGAGCAGTACTTC. The encoded protein is CASSVVGAGDEQYF.

About this clonotype itself: Mismatch with germline at one junction end may stem from a read error. The gene calls are TRBV7-8 and TRBJ2-3; D unclear. Per germline, CDR1 SGHVS and CDR2 FQNEAQ. The CDR3 totals 14 residues. CDR3 coding DNA: TGTGCCAGCAGCTTAGGGTCTGGCACAGATACGCAGTGTTTT. Its translation: CASSLGSGTDTQCF.

Turning to this clonotype: Since a much larger clone is just one base distant, this may be a read error. The V call is TRBV11-3, the J call TRBJ2-7, with TRBD1 identical over 8 bases. The CDR3 consists of 14 residues. Germline V CDR1 and CDR2: SGHNT, YENEEA. This chain's CDR3 is CASSLWGQAYEQCF. CDR3 sequence (DNA): TGTGCCAGCAGCTTGTGGGGACAGGCCTACGAGCAGTGCTTC.

This clonotype was recorded at least ten times. The chain links TRBV10-3 to TRBJ2-2; D is undetermined. V was pared by 2 bases and J by 0 bases, with 4 bases between. Germline V gives CDR1 ENHRY, CDR2 SYGVKD. CDR3 length: 14 amino acids. CDR3 residues: CAISEKTNTGELFF. The DNA of the CDR3 is TGTGCCATCAGTGAGAAGACGAACACCGGGGAGCTGTTTTTT.

V is TRBV15 and J is TRBJ1-5; 7 positions agree with TRBD1. Unmatched junction bases numbered 1, after V lost 4 bases and J lost 4 bases. Germline-derived CDR1 and CDR2 are LNHNV and YYDKDF (reference sequence). This CDR3 has 13 residues. Here the CDR3 reads CATSTTGNQPQHF. The CDR3 nucleotides are TGTGCCACCAGCACGACAGGGAATCAGCCCCAGCATTTT. Full variable domain (missing parts from reference TRBV15 and TRBJ1-5): DAMVIQNPRYQVTQFGKPVTLSCSQTLNHNVMYWYQQKSSQAPKLLFHYYDKDFNNEADTPDNFQSRRPNTSFCFLDIRSPGLGDTAMYLCATSTTGNQPQHFGDGTRLSIL.

This clonotype was detected ten times or more. The chain uses TRBV6-2 or TRBV6-3 and TRBJ2-7; D uncertain. Germline lookup yields CDR1 MNHEY and CDR2 SVGEGT. This CDR3 is built from 15 residues. The V gene lost 5 bases and the J gene lost 2 bases, with 16 bases spanning the gap. The CDR3 DNA is TGTGCCAGCAGTCTGATACAGCAGTTTCCCTACGAGCAGTACTTC. This codes for CASSLIQQFPYEQYF.

Concerning this clonotype itself: This clone may be a read error of a much larger clone one base away. The chain recombines TRBV7-9 with TRBJ1-1; 9 bases agree with TRBD1. The CDR3 is 15 residues long. Germline CDR1 SEHNR, CDR2 FQNEAQ (reference sequence). CDR3 in DNA: TGTACCAGCAGCCCGCCGGGACAGGGTCACACTGAAGCTTTCTTT. Its protein is CTSSPPGQGHTEAFF.

DNA for the CDR3: TGTGCCAGCAGTTTAGGGCAGGGCTATGAGCAGTTCTTC. Its protein is CASSLGQGYEQFF. The chain recombines TRBV12-3 or TRBV12-4 with TRBJ2-1, with TRBD1 as a possible D gene (5 bases). This CDR3 has 13 residues. V was cut by 1 base and J by 8 bases, with 9 bases left in between.

The rearrangement joins TRBV12-5 to TRBJ1-2; D is ambiguous. Germline V gives CDR1 LGHNT, CDR2 FRNRAP. The CDR3 spans 12 residues. The V gene lost 6 bases and the J gene lost 4 bases, with 9 bases spanning the gap. CDR3 in DNA: TGTGCTAGTGGGACCCGGTCCTATGGCTACACCTTC. It yields the protein CASGTRSYGYTF.

This clonotype has ten or more counts. The chain uses TRBV5-1 and TRBJ1-1; D not resolved. CDR1 is SGHRS, CDR2 YFSETQ, per germline. The CDR3 consists of 13 residues. Trimming removed 0 bases at V and 1 base at J, with 4 bases between. The CDR3 DNA sequence: TGCGCCAGCAGCTTGGACTGGAACACTGAAGCTTTCTTT. Its protein is CASSLDWNTEAFF. The whole variable domain, remainder taken from reference TRBV5-1 and TRBJ1-1, is KAGVTQTPRYLIKTRGQQVTLSCSPISGHRSVSWYQQTPGQGLQFLFEYFSETQRNKGNFPGRFSGRQFSNSRSEMNVSTLELGDSALYLCASSLDWNTEAFFGQGTRLTVV.

J is TRBJ2-7 and V is TRBV11-3; 12 bases are shared with TRBD2. The V and J ends lost 4 bases and 5 bases, in that order; junction bases with no gene match: 6. This CDR3 has 15 amino acids. Germline V CDR1 and CDR2: SGHNT, YENEEA. CDR3 amino acids: CASSSWTSGNDEQYF. The CDR3 DNA reads TGTGCCAGCAGCTCATGGACTAGCGGGAACGACGAGCAGTACTTC.

In its sample, this clonotype was seen many times. The chain recombines TRBV5-1 with TRBJ2-7; the match to TRBD1 covers 11 bases. The CDR3 is 18 amino acids. Per the germline V gene, CDR1 is SGHRS and CDR2 is YFSETQ. V shed 2 bases, J shed 2 bases, and the junction held 12 bases outside the gene matches. For the CDR3, the DNA is TGCGCCAGCAGCTTTGGGACAGGGGGGATCGGGAATCCCTACGAGCAGTACTTC. This codes for CASSFGTGGIGNPYEQYF. The full variable domain, rest sourced from reference TRBV5-1 and TRBJ2-7, is KAGVTQTPRYLIKTRGQQVTLSCSPISGHRSVSWYQQTPGQGLQFLFEYFSETQRNKGNFPGRFSGRQFSNSRSEMNVSTLELGDSALYLCASSFGTGGIGNPYEQYFGPGTRLTVT.

In its sample, this clonotype was seen many times. The V and J genes are TRBV13 and TRBJ1-2, with TRBD1 identical over 8 bases. The CDR3 sequence is 13 residues long. The germline CDR1 and CDR2 sequences are PRHDT and FYEKMQ (reference sequence). The junction had 6 bases not matched to a gene; V was cut back by 5 bases and J by 7 bases. The DNA of the CDR3 is TGTGCCAGCAGCCCGCAGGGGGCGCTTGGCTACACCTTC. Its protein product is CASSPQGALGYTF.

This clonotype was observed a few times. This may stem from a read error, because a much larger clone lies one nucleotide away. This chain connects TRBV2 to TRBJ2-5, with D tentatively TRBD2 (6 bases). V lost 2 bases, J lost 7 bases, and 14 bases lay in between. The CDR3 consists of 14 residues. Germline V gene data show CDR1 as SNHLY and CDR2 as FYNNEI. CDR3 amino acids: CASSESGGIGTQYF. CDR3 DNA: TGTGCCAGCAGTGAAAGTGGAGGGATAGGGACCCAGTACTTC.

To note about this clonotype: A much more abundant neighbour one base away suggests this may be a read error. V and J are TRBV19 and TRBJ2-5; perhaps TRBD2 as D (6 bases). Per the germline V gene, CDR1 is LNHDA and CDR2 is SQIVND (reference sequence). V gave up 5 bases and J gave up 2 bases, with 15 bases separating them. The CDR3 is made up of 15 amino acids. The CDR3 bases are TGTGCCAGTAGTCCATGGCGGGGTTATCAAGAGACCCAGTACTTC. It encodes CASSPWRGYQETQYF.

As for this clonotype: Being one base from a much bigger clone, this may be a read error. The rearrangement links TRBV29-1 to TRBJ2-7; 12 nucleotides match TRBD2. Germline trimming cut 2 bases from V and 1 base from J; bases unmatched to any gene: 9. CDR1 SQVTM and CDR2 ANQGSEA come from the germline V gene. The CDR3 is 17 amino acids. CDR3 bases: TGCAGCGTTGAAACGAAAACGACTAGCGGGAGTTCCTACGAGCAGTACTTC. Translating gives CSVETKTTSGSSYEQYF.

This clonotype was seen a single time. Without the conserved terminal phenylalanine or tryptophan, this CDR3 likely stems from a read error. It is unclear where the CDR3 begins or ends on the DNA, so no DNA is shown, and the CDR3 is as TCRdb lists it. The chain uses TRBV10-1 and TRBJ2-5; the table's D call TRBD1 went unverified against the DNA. The CDR3 extends over 17 residues, inclusive of both ends. Looked up from germline, CDR1 is WNHNN and CDR2 is SYGVQD (reference sequence). The CDR3 protein is CASSEAPGTFDQETQCY.

The chain carries TRBV12-3 or TRBV12-4 and TRBJ2-2; D not resolved. The CDR3 totals 13 residues. Deletions cut 4 bases from V and 6 bases from J, with 9 bases between. DNA for the CDR3: TGTGCCAGCAGTTCGTCGGCACCCGGGGAGCTGTTTTTT. It codes for CASSSSAPGELFF.

This clonotype was detected only a few times. The chain employs TRBV5-6 and TRBJ2-7; 11 bases line up with TRBD1. The length of the CDR3 is 15 residues. The germline gives CDR1 SGHDT, CDR2 YYEEEE. V shed 2 bases and J 4 bases; nucleotides not matched to a gene: 5. The CDR3 DNA reads as TGTGCCAGCAGCTTCTGGACAGGGGGCATGTACGAGCAGTACTTC. Its protein is CASSFWTGGMYEQYF.

In this sample, this clonotype turned up many times. The V gene is TRBV29-1, the J gene TRBJ1-1; D gene uncertain. The CDR3 has 11 residues. The germline V gene encodes CDR1 SQVTM and CDR2 ANQGSEA. V lost 4 bases to trimming and J lost 9 bases, with 12 bases between them. The DNA of the CDR3 is TGCAGCGTTGGGGTGGCAGAAAAAGCTTTCTTT. Protein sequence: CSVGVAEKAFF.